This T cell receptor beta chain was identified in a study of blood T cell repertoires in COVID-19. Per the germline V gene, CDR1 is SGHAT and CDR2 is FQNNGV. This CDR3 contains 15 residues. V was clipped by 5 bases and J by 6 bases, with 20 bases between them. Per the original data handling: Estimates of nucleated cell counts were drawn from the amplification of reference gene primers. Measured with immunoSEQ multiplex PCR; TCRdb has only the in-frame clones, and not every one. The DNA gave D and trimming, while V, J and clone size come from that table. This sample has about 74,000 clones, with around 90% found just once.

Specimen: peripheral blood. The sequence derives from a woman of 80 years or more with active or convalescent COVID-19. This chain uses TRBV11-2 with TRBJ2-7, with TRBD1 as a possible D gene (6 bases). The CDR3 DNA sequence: TGTGCCAGCAGCCTTATAGGAACAGGGCTCTCCGAGCAGTACTTC. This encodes CASSLIGTGLSEQYF.